Below are 29 T cell receptor beta chains sequenced from a single sample in a study of cytomegalovirus exposure and HLA in healthy donors. Use of 60 Vbeta and 13 Jbeta primers characterized the PCR. TCRdb's table, derived via immunoSEQ multiplex PCR, lists solely in-frame clones and lacks some. The data hold about 92,000 clones, with 80% to 90% observed a single time. Source material: PBMCs. The origin of the receptors is a woman under 30 in good health and CMV-seropositive.

V and J are TRBV29-1 and TRBJ2-7; the match to TRBD1 covers 8 bases. Germline CDR1 is SQVTM and CDR2 is ANQGSEA. This CDR3 comprises 11 residues. V dropped 5 bases and J dropped 6; count of bases not matched to a gene: 3. In DNA, the CDR3 is TGCAGCGTTTCCGACAGGGGCGAGCAGTACTTC. Protein product: CSVSDRGEQYF.

V is TRBV4-1 and J is TRBJ1-5, with 7 bases identical to TRBD1. Germline values: CDR1 MGHRA, CDR2 YSYEKL. V dropped 3 bases and J dropped 2; count of bases not matched to a gene: 19. This CDR3 is built from 20 residues. The CDR3 DNA reads TGCGCCAGCAGCCAGTTACTTCGGGACAGCTTTTCTCGGGGCAATCAGCCCCAGCATTTT. Its translation is CASSQLLRDSFSRGNQPQHF.

This chain uses TRBV5-8 with TRBJ1-2, with a possible D match to TRBD1 (5 bases). Trimming stripped 2 bases from V and 8 bases from J, with 19 bases between. Germline V gene sequence: CDR1 SGHTS, CDR2 YDEGEE. CDR3 size: 15 residues. The CDR3 reads CASSLSSGVAYGYTF. The CDR3 nucleotides are TGTGCCAGCAGCTTATCATCGGGGGTGGCGTACGGCTACACCTTC. The variable domain in full, completed from reference TRBV5-8 and TRBJ1-2, reads EAGVTQSPTHLIKTRGQQATLRCSPISGHTSVYWYQQALGLGLQFLLWYDEGEERNRGNFPPRFSGRQFPNYSSELNVNALELEDSALYLCASSLSSGVAYGYTFGSGTRLTVV.

The rearrangement uses TRBV2 and TRBJ1-2; D possibly corresponds to TRBD1 (5 bases). Between the trimmed V and J ends, which lost 4 bases and 8 bases, there was a span of 17 bases. CDR1 and CDR2 (germline): SNHLY, FYNNEI. The CDR3 covers 14 residues. The CDR3 sequence: CASSGVGRVSGYTF. In DNA, the CDR3 is TGTGCCAGCAGTGGAGTCGGCAGGGTAAGCGGCTACACCTTC.

The gene calls are TRBV11-3 and TRBJ2-1; 14 bases align to TRBD2. With V trimmed by 5 bases and J by 0 bases, 0 bases remained unmatched. Germline lookup yields CDR1 SGHNT and CDR2 YENEEA. This CDR3 has 16 amino acids. CDR3 sequence reads: CASSGLAGGSYNEQFF. The CDR3 DNA is TGTGCCAGCAGCGGACTAGCGGGAGGCTCCTACAATGAGCAGTTCTTC.

J is TRBJ1-2 and V is TRBV7-9; no clear D gene. V was shortened by 2 bases and J by 0 bases, with 13 bases between the two germline ends. The CDR3 is 16 amino acids. The germline V gene has CDR1 SEHNR and CDR2 FQNEAQ (reference sequence). The CDR3 nucleotides are TGTGCCAGCAGCTTAAGTTCGTCTGGCACTAACTATGGCTACACCTTC. Protein sequence: CASSLSSSGTNYGYTF.

The V gene is TRBV28, the J gene TRBJ2-7; D may be TRBD2 (5 bases). The CDR3 length is 13 residues. Germline CDR1 and CDR2: MDHEN and SYDVKM. V shed 2 bases and J shed 6 bases, with 11 bases lying between them. The CDR3, as DNA: TGTGCCAGCAGTTTAGGGTTAGCGAGCGAGCAGTACTTC. This sequence encodes CASSLGLASEQYF.

This clone appeared once. The rearrangement links TRBV11-3 to TRBJ2-2; 7 bases match TRBD1. The CDR3 sequence is 15 residues long. The germline V gene has CDR1 SGHNT and CDR2 YENEEA. The ends lost 4 bases at V and 8 bases at J; junction bases unmatched: 10. The CDR3, as DNA: TGTGCCAGCAGCTCCCCCGACAGGGTCAATGGGGAGCTGTTTTTT. Its protein is CASSSPDRVNGELFF.

The CDR3 nucleotides read TGTGCCAGCAGCTACCCCCGAGGGGAGACCCAGTACTTC. As protein: CASSYPRGETQYF. The chain carries TRBV7-9 and TRBJ2-5; possibly TRBD2 for D (5 bases). CDR1 and CDR2 from the germline V gene are SEHNR and FQNEAQ (reference sequence). Trimming removed 4 bases at V and 5 bases at J, with 11 bases between. This CDR3 is 13 amino acids long.

The gene calls are TRBV29-1 and TRBJ1-1; D might be TRBD1 (5 bases). Trimming took 4 bases from V and 0 from J, leaving 12 bases between them. CDR1 and CDR2 from the germline V gene are SQVTM and ANQGSEA. This CDR3 is 14 amino acids long. The CDR3 sequence: CSVVGGRMNTEAFF. DNA for the CDR3: TGCAGCGTTGTGGGGGGTCGGATGAACACTGAAGCTTTCTTT.

The chain combines TRBV18 with TRBJ1-1; 8 nucleotides agree with TRBD1. Germline V gene lookup returns CDR1 KGHSH and CDR2 LQKENI. The CDR3 totals 16 residues. V was clipped by 1 base and J by 10 bases; unmatched bases: 14. The CDR3 here is CASSPLPGQASGGAFF. DNA of the CDR3: TGTGCCAGCTCACCACTCCCGGGACAGGCGTCGGGTGGAGCTTTCTTT.

V usage is TRBV4-2 and J usage is TRBJ2-1; D is possibly TRBD1 (6 bases). The CDR3 loop spans 15 amino acids. Trimming took 5 bases from V and 1 from J, leaving 12 bases between them. Per germline, CDR1 LGHNA and CDR2 YNFKEQ. The CDR3 DNA follows: TGTGCCAGCAGCTCAGAAGGGGGATCCTACAATGAGCAGTTCTTC. As protein: CASSSEGGSYNEQFF.

The rearrangement uses TRBV29-1 and TRBJ2-1; 9 bases agree with TRBD2. With V trimmed by 0 bases and J by 2 bases, 5 bases remained unmatched. The CDR3 covers 16 residues. Germline V gene data show CDR1 as SQVTM and CDR2 as ANQGSEA. Here the CDR3 DNA reads TGCAGCGTTGAAGATCTGGGCGGGAGGGCCTACAATGAGCAGTTCTTC. Protein sequence: CSVEDLGGRAYNEQFF.

The chain carries TRBV10-1 and TRBJ1-4; TRBD1 is a possible D gene (6 bases). The CDR3 spans 14 residues. CDR1 is WNHNN and CDR2 is SYGVQD in the germline V gene (reference sequence). Trimming cost V 5 bases and J 0 bases, with 7 bases left between them. The CDR3 DNA reads as TGCGCCAGCAGTCCAGGGGCAACTAATGAAAAACTGTTTTTT. It encodes CASSPGATNEKLFF.

The chain employs TRBV30 and TRBJ2-7; 7 positions agree with TRBD2. J gave up 6 bases and V 0 bases, and 5 bases lay outside the gene matches. From germline, CDR1 is GTSNPN and CDR2 SVGIG (reference sequence). This CDR3 comprises 13 residues. CDR3 protein: CAWSVSAGVEQYF. The CDR3 DNA follows: TGTGCCTGGAGTGTTTCTGCGGGAGTCGAGCAGTACTTC.

V gene TRBV7-8 combines with J gene TRBJ1-2; TRBD1 agrees at 8 bases. Germline-derived CDR1 and CDR2 are SGHVS and FQNEAQ. CDR3 length: 15 residues. V gave up 7 bases and J gave up 1 base; unmatched junction bases: 8. CDR3 region: CASTIRQGNNYGYTF. CDR3 DNA sequence: TGTGCCAGCACCATCAGACAGGGGAATAACTATGGCTACACCTTC. The full variable domain, in which reference TRBV7-8 and TRBJ1-2 provide the parts outside the CDR3, is GAGVSQSPRYKVAKRGQDVALRCDPISGHVSLFWYQQALGQGPEFLTYFQNEAQLDKSGLPSDRFFAERPEGSVSTLKIQRTQQEDSAVYLCASTIRQGNNYGYTFGSGTRLTVV.

The chain couples TRBV9 to TRBJ2-5, with 13 bases aligning to TRBD2. The CDR3 is 18 residues long. With V trimmed by 4 bases and J by 3 bases, 12 bases remained unmatched. Germline CDR1 and CDR2: SGDLS and YYNGEE. CDR3 DNA sequence: TGTGCCAGCAGCACCCGGACTAGCGGGAGCGATGTTGAAGAGACCCAGTACTTC. As protein: CASSTRTSGSDVEETQYF.

V gene TRBV6-6 combines with J gene TRBJ1-2, with D hard to call. CDR3 size: 16 residues. The germline gives CDR1 MNHNY, CDR2 SVGAGI (reference sequence). The V end lost 5 bases, the J end lost 4 bases, and 20 bases lay between the germline ends. CDR3 residues: CASSTPYVEKIYGYTF. The CDR3 DNA reads as TGTGCCAGCAGTACCCCCTACGTTGAGAAGATCTATGGCTACACCTTC.

The V call is TRBV30, the J call TRBJ2-1; D might be TRBD2 (5 bases). In germline, CDR1 is GTSNPN, CDR2 SVGIG (reference sequence). This CDR3 has 16 amino acids. Trimming stripped 0 bases from V and 8 bases from J, with 20 bases between. DNA of the CDR3: TGTGCCTGGAGTGTTAAAGGACTCCCCGGTAACCATGAGCAGTTCTTC. Amino acids: CAWSVKGLPGNHEQFF.

This chain joins TRBV27 and TRBJ2-3, with TRBD2 matching 9 bases. The CDR3 extends over 14 amino acids. The junction had 3 bases not matched to a gene; V was cut back by 5 bases and J by 3 bases. From germline, CDR1 is MNHEY and CDR2 SMNVEV (reference sequence). The CDR3 bases are TGTGCCAGCAGTGGGGGACTAGCAACAGATACGCAGTATTTT. Its translation is CASSGGLATDTQYF.

There are a few counts of this clone. The chain has TRBV6-7 and TRBJ1-3; D may be TRBD1 (6 bases). Being an ORF, TRBV6-7 has a function that is uncertain. V was clipped by 10 bases and J by 1 base, with 8 bases between them. This CDR3 spans 12 amino acids. CDR3 protein: CATQGSGNTIYF. CDR3 in DNA: TGTGCCACCCAGGGGTCTGGAAACACCATATATTTT.

This clone has a single count. V gene TRBV6-5 combines with J gene TRBJ1-3, with D unclear. Germline V CDR1 and CDR2: MNHEY, SVGAGI. With 0 bases removed from V and 0 bases from J, the gap between germline ends came to 9 bases. The CDR3 covers 16 residues. The CDR3 spells CASSYSAASSGNTIYF. As DNA, the CDR3 is TGTGCCAGCAGTTACTCGGCGGCGAGCTCTGGAAACACCATATATTTT.

The chain is built from TRBV10-3 and TRBJ1-2; D may be TRBD1 (6 bases). Trimming cost V 5 bases and J 5 bases, with 24 bases left between them. The length of the CDR3 is 17 residues. CDR1 is ENHRY and CDR2 is SYGVKD in the germline V gene. The CDR3 DNA follows: TGTGCCATCAGTAATCCGGGACACCAAATGGGGGCTTATGGCTACACCTTC. It codes for CAISNPGHQMGAYGYTF.

The chain is built from TRBV19 and TRBJ1-2, with 8 bases fitting TRBD1. There are 11 residues in the CDR3. V lost 11 bases, J lost 7 bases, and 6 bases stayed unmatched. Germline lookup yields CDR1 LNHDA and CDR2 SQIVND (reference sequence). The CDR3 bases are TGTGCCGGACAGGGTCCTTTTGGCTACACCTTC. Its protein product is CAGQGPFGYTF.

The chain has TRBV28 and TRBJ1-1; TRBD1 matches 7 bases. V shed 5 bases and J 4 bases; nucleotides not matched to a gene: 13. Per the germline V gene, CDR1 is MDHEN and CDR2 is SYDVKM. The CDR3 contains 16 residues. CDR3 sequence (DNA): TGTGCCAGCAGTAGCCCCTTACAGGGGCAGGGCACTGAAGCTTTCTTT. Translating gives CASSSPLQGQGTEAFF.

The chain links TRBV4-1 to TRBJ2-1, with 7 bases lining up with TRBD2. The germline V gene has CDR1 MGHRA and CDR2 YSYEKL. The CDR3 totals 16 residues. After removal of 0 bases from V and 10 bases from J, the junction contained 12 bases not matched to a gene. The chain's CDR3 is CASSQDAVGLRGEQFF. The CDR3 bases are TGCGCCAGCAGCCAAGATGCGGTCGGTCTGCGGGGGGAGCAGTTCTTC.

The table lists this clone with a few counts. V and J are TRBV29-1 and TRBJ1-1; D not certain. V was cut by 8 bases and J by 2 bases, with 15 bases left in between. CDR3 length: 13 amino acids. Per the germline V gene, CDR1 is SQVTM and CDR2 is ANQGSEA. The CDR3 here is CSPQKNLNTEAFF. In DNA, the CDR3 is TGCAGCCCCCAAAAGAATCTAAACACTGAAGCTTTCTTT.

This clone was seen only a few times. The chain has TRBV6-1 and TRBJ1-3; unclear D gene. Germline lookup yields CDR1 MNHNS and CDR2 SASEGT. The CDR3 has 14 residues. V was pared by 2 bases and J by 5 bases, with 10 bases between. The chain's CDR3 is CASSETGGRNTIYF. The CDR3 DNA follows: TGTGCCAGCAGTGAAACCGGAGGAAGAAACACCATATATTTT.

This clone was seen just once. V and J are TRBV25-1 and TRBJ2-1; no firm D call. The length of the CDR3 is 11 residues. V lost 4 bases to trimming and J lost 8 bases, with 6 bases between them. Germline lookup yields CDR1 MGHDK and CDR2 SYGVNS. DNA of the CDR3: TGTGCCAGCAGTGTTCGGTATGAGCAGTTCTTC. Its protein product is CASSVRYEQFF.